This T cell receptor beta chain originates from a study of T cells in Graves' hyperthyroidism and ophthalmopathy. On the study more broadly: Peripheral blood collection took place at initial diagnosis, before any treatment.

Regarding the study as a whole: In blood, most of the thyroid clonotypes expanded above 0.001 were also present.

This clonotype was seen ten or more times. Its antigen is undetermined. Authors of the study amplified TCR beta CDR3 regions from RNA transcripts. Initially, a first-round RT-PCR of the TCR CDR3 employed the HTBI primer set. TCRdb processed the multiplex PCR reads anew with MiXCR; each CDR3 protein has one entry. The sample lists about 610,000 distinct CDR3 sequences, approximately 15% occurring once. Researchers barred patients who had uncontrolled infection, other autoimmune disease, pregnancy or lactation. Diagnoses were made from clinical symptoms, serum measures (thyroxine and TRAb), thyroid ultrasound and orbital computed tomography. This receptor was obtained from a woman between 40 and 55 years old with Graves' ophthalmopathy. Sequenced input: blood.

This CDR3 reads CASSGLERPYNEQFF. CDR3 coding DNA: TGTGCCAGCAGTGGGTTAGAGAGGCCATACAATGAGCAGTTCTTC. The J gene is TRBJ2-1, the V gene TRBV6-1; D is unclear. Germline V CDR1 and CDR2: MNHNS, SASEGT. The CDR3 is 15 residues long. The V end was cut by 4 bases, the J end by 4 bases, with 14 bases between.